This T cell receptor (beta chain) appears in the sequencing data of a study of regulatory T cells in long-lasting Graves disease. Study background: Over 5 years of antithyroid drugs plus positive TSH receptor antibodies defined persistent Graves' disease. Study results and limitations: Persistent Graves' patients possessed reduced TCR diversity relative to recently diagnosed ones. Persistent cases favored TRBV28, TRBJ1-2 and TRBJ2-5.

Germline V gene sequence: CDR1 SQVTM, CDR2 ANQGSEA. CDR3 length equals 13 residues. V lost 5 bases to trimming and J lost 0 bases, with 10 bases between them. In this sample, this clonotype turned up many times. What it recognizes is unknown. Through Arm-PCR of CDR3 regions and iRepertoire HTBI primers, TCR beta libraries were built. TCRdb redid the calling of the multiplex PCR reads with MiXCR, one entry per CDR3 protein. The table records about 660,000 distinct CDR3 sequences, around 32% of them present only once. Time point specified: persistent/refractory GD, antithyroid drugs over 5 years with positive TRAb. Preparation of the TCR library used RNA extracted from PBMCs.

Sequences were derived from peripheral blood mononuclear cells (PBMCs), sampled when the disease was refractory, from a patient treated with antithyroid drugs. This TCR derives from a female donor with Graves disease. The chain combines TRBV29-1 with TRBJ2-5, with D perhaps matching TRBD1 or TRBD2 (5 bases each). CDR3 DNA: TGCAGCGTTTGGGGCGGGTACCAAGAGACCCAGTACTTC. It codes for CSVWGGYQETQYF. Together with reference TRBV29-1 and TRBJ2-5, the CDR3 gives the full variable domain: SAVISQKPSRDICQRGTSLTIQCQVDSQVTMMFWYRQQPGQSLTLIATANQGSEATYESGFVIDKFPISRPNLTFSTLTVSNMSPEDSSIYLCSVWGGYQETQYFGPGTRLLVL.